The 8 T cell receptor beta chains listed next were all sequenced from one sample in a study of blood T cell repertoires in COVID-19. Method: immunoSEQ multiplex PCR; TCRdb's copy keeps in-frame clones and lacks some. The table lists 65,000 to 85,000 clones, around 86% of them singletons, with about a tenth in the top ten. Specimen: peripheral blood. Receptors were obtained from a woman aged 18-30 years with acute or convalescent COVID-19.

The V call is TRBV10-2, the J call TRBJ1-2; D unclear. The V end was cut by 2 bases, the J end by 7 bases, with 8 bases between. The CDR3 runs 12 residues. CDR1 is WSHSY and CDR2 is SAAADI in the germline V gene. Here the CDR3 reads CASSEPELGYTF. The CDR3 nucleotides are TGCGCCAGCAGTGAGCCGGAGCTTGGCTACACCTTC.

CDR3 coding DNA: TGTGCCAGCAGCCCTCGTGGGGGGTCAGCTGGAAACACCATATATTTT. It translates to CASSPRGGSAGNTIYF. The chain employs TRBV13 and TRBJ1-3; tentatively, D is TRBD1 (5 bases). V lost 5 bases, J lost 2 bases, and 16 bases lay in between. The CDR3 sequence is 16 residues long. The germline gives CDR1 PRHDT, CDR2 FYEKMQ (reference sequence).

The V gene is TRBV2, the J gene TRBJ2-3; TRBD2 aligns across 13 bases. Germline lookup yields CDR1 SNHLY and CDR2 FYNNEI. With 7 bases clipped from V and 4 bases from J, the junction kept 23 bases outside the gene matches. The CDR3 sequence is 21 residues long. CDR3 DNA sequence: TGTGCCAGCACCCGAAGCCCCCCGGTACTAGCGGGGGGGCACCCTGCAGATACGCAGTATTTT. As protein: CASTRSPPVLAGGHPADTQYF.

This chain's CDR3 is CASSETGYEQYF. The CDR3 DNA reads TGTGCCAGCAGCGAAACAGGTTACGAGCAGTACTTC. The J gene is TRBJ2-7, the V gene TRBV7-9, with D perhaps matching TRBD1 (5 bases). CDR1 and CDR2 from the germline V gene are SEHNR and FQNEAQ (reference sequence). Between the trimmed V and J ends, which lost 5 bases and 4 bases, there was a span of 9 bases. This CDR3 is 12 amino acids long.

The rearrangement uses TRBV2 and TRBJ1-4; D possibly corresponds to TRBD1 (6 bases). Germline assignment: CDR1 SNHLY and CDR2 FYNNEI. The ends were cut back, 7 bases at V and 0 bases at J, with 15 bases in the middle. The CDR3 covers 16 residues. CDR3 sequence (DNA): TGTGCCAGCATGGGCTTTGGACAGACAACTAATGAAAAACTGTTTTTT. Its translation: CASMGFGQTTNEKLFF.

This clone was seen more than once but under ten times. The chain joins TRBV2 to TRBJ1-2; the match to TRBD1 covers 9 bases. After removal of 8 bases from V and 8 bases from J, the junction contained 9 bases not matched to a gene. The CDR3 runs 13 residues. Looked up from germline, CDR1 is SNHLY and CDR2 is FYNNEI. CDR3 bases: TGTGCCAGCTGGGACAGGGTTCGTGGGGGCTACACCTTC. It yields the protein CASWDRVRGGYTF.

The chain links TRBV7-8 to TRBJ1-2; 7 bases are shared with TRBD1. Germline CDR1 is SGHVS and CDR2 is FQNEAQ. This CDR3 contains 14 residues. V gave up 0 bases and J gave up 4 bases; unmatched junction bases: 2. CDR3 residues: CASSLAGQSYGYTF. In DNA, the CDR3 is TGTGCCAGCAGCTTAGCGGGACAGTCCTATGGCTACACCTTC.

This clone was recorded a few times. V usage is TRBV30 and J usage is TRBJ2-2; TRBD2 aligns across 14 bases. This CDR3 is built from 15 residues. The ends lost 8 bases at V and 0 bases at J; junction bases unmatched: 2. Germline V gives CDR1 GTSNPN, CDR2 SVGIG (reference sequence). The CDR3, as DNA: TGTGCCGGACTAGCGGGGGGTGCGAACACCGGGGAGCTGTTTTTT. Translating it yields CAGLAGGANTGELFF.